This TCR beta chain was sequenced in a study of blood T cell repertoires in COVID-19. Study-wide background: The study drew acute and convalescent COVID-19 samples from the United States, Italy and Spain.

Participants' own reports of clinical history determined their cohort assignment. Cohort 3 recovery required two negative PCRs, clearance, or symptom resolution. Methods used by the authors: Quantification of nucleated cells was approximated via reference gene primer amplification. TCRdb's table, derived via immunoSEQ multiplex PCR, lists solely in-frame clones and lacks some. V, J and clone size are taken as reported in that table, and D and trimming were inferred from the DNA itself. Of 200,000 to 300,000 clones detected, about 89% appear once; the ten largest clones hold roughly 4%. Germline CDR1 is MDHEN and CDR2 is SYDVKM. V gave up 6 bases and J gave up 4 bases, with 8 bases separating them. This CDR3 has 12 amino acids.

This chain uses TRBV28 with TRBJ2-3; no reliable D call. The TCR comes from a woman aged 25 to 39 who had recovered from COVID-19. Material for sequencing was PBMCs or T cells enriched from blood (not recorded which). The CDR3 spells CASRLYPDTQYF. The CDR3 DNA reads TGTGCCAGCAGACTATACCCAGATACGCAGTATTTT.